This is a list of T cell receptor beta chains from one sample in a study of shared clonotypes between healthy human individuals. Profiling relied on immunoSEQ multiplex PCR, and the TCRdb table lists in-frame clones only, not all of them. The repertoire includes some 1 million clones, roughly 75% of them detected once, and over 1.3% sits in the top ten. The source material was memory CD4+ T cells sorted from blood. The receptors originated from a man between 18 and 35 years old in good health. The CDR3 runs from the conserved cysteine through the conserved F or W. D genes are given only for firm matches. Where a row states a size, it is once, few, many or the class of an expanded clone; other rows omit it.

d_call	v_call	clone_size	j_call	cdr3_aa	cdr3_nt
-	TRBV28	few	TRBJ2-7	CASSDIPSSYEQYF	TGTGCCAGCAGTGATATACCGAGCTCCTACGAGCAGTACTTC
-	TRBV19	-	TRBJ1-1	CASKGQPNTEAFF	TGTGCCAGTAAGGGACAACCGAACACTGAAGCTTTCTTT
TRBD1	TRBV5-1	-	TRBJ2-7	CASSWGQGDSYEQYF	TGCGCCAGCAGCTGGGGACAGGGGGATTCCTACGAGCAGTACTTC
TRBD1	TRBV7-2	-	TRBJ1-2	CASSLAGQGAGYTF	TGTGCCAGCAGCTTGGCCGGGCAGGGGGCGGGCTACACCTTC
-	TRBV1	-	TRBJ2-1	CTSSQPFIDLLAGGAVSYNEQFF	TGCACCAGCAGCCAACCTTTTATTGACCTATTAGCGGGGGGGGCCGTCTCCTACAATGAGCAGTTCTTC
-	TRBV10-1	-	TRBJ1-2	CASSEYRDGGYTF	TGCGCCAGCAGTGAGTACAGGGACGGTGGCTACACCTTC
-	TRBV7-9	-	TRBJ1-2	CASSLDDTYGYTF	TGTGCCAGCAGCTTAGACGACACCTATGGCTACACCTTC
TRBD1	TRBV14	-	TRBJ2-6	CASSRLRGVGQGSPLDANVLTF	TGTGCCAGCAGCCGGCTGCGCGGTGTGGGACAGGGGTCCCCTCTGGACGCCAACGTCCTGACTTTC
TRBD2	TRBV6-6	-	TRBJ2-7	CASRGLAGGLSYEQYF	TGTGCCAGCAGGGGACTAGCGGGAGGTTTGTCCTACGAGCAGTACTTC
-	TRBV6-1	-	TRBJ1-5	CASSFRGARQPQHF	TGTGCCAGCAGTTTTCGGGGAGCAAGGCAGCCCCAGCATTTT
-	TRBV29-1	-	TRBJ1-2	CSVEWSLGYGYTF	TGCAGCGTTGAATGGAGCTTGGGGTATGGCTACACCTTC